The rows below give T cell receptor beta chains drawn from one sample of a study of quantifying T cell responses using KT2 cells. In TCRdb, the UMI-ligation and nested PCR reads were re-called with MiXCR into one record per CDR3 protein. The sample shows tens of thousands of distinct CDR3 sequences, approximately 10% of them seen only once. Sequences were obtained from PBMCs spiked with cells of the T cell clone KT2. Receptors were obtained from a human donor. Each CDR3 is given with its conserved first and last residue. A D gene is named only where the DNA matches it firmly. Only part of the rows carry a size: once, few, many, or a class if the clone is expanded.

cdr3_aa: CASSFGLAGVIEQFF; cdr3_nt: TGTGCCAGCAGTTTCGGACTAGCGGGGGTAATTGAGCAGTTCTTC; j_call: TRBJ2-1; d_call: TRBD2; v_call: TRBV12-3/TRBV12-4; clone_size: NA
cdr3_aa: CASSLDRTRQETQYF; cdr3_nt: TGCGCCAGCAGCTTGGACAGGACGCGTCAAGAGACCCAGTACTTC; j_call: TRBJ2-5; d_call: NA; v_call: TRBV5-1; clone_size: few
cdr3_aa: CASSKTGYGYTF; cdr3_nt: TGTGCCAGCAGTAAGACAGGCTATGGCTACACCTTC; j_call: TRBJ1-2; d_call: NA; v_call: TRBV2; clone_size: NA
cdr3_aa: CASSKKSDRGLMNTEAFF; cdr3_nt: TGTGCCAGCAGCAAAAAGAGCGACAGGGGGCTAATGAACACTGAAGCTTTCTTT; j_call: TRBJ1-1; d_call: NA; v_call: TRBV21-1; clone_size: few
cdr3_aa: CATSRDRGGSKNIQYF; cdr3_nt: TGTGCCACCAGCAGAGACAGGGGGGGGTCCAAAAACATTCAGTACTTC; j_call: TRBJ2-4; d_call: NA; v_call: TRBV15; clone_size: few
cdr3_aa: CASSKESSGANTGELFF; cdr3_nt: TGTGCCAGCAGCAAAGAGTCGAGCGGAGCGAACACCGGGGAGCTGTTTTTT; j_call: TRBJ2-2; d_call: NA; v_call: TRBV21-1; clone_size: NA
cdr3_aa: CASSLAGRIGELFF; cdr3_nt: TGTGCCAGCAGCCTAGCGGGAAGGATCGGGGAGCTGTTTTTT; j_call: TRBJ2-2; d_call: TRBD2; v_call: TRBV7-9; clone_size: NA
cdr3_aa: CASSLEPSGDNEQFF; cdr3_nt: TGTGCCAGCAGCTTAGAGCCTAGCGGAGACAATGAGCAGTTCTTC; j_call: TRBJ2-1; d_call: TRBD2; v_call: TRBV7-6; clone_size: NA
cdr3_aa: CASSLAGGSTDTQYF; cdr3_nt: TGTGCCAGCAGCTTAGCAGGGGGGAGCACAGATACGCAGTATTTT; j_call: TRBJ2-3; d_call: NA; v_call: TRBV7-2; clone_size: many
cdr3_aa: CASSFSHPFDTQYF; cdr3_nt: TGTGCCAGCAGCTTTTCCCACCCGTTTGATACGCAGTATTTT; j_call: TRBJ2-3; d_call: NA; v_call: TRBV7-2; clone_size: few
cdr3_aa: CSAATFRAGRTDTQYF; cdr3_nt: TGCAGTGCTGCCACCTTTCGCGCAGGTCGCACAGATACGCAGTATTTT; j_call: TRBJ2-3; d_call: NA; v_call: TRBV20-1; clone_size: many
cdr3_aa: CATSDLRDTGELFF; cdr3_nt: TGTGCCACCAGTGATTTGAGGGACACCGGGGAGCTGTTTTTT; j_call: TRBJ2-2; d_call: NA; v_call: TRBV24-1; clone_size: NA
cdr3_aa: CASSSTGGHEKLFF; cdr3_nt: TGTGCCAGCAGTTCCACAGGGGGCCATGAAAAACTGTTTTTT; j_call: TRBJ1-4; d_call: TRBD1; v_call: TRBV6-5; clone_size: NA
cdr3_aa: CASSLGLANEQFF; cdr3_nt: TGTGCCAGCAGCCTTGGACTAGCCAATGAGCAGTTCTTC; j_call: TRBJ2-1; d_call: TRBD2; v_call: TRBV7-9; clone_size: NA
cdr3_aa: CASSQLAAGELFF; cdr3_nt: TGTGCCAGCAGCCAACTAGCGGCGGGGGAGCTGTTTTTT; j_call: TRBJ2-2; d_call: TRBD2; v_call: TRBV7-9; clone_size: NA
cdr3_aa: CASSPSRDGYEQYF; cdr3_nt: TGTGCCAGCAGCCCATCCAGAGATGGCTACGAGCAGTACTTC; j_call: TRBJ2-7; d_call: NA; v_call: TRBV7-8; clone_size: many
cdr3_aa: CASATGGNDNTQYF; cdr3_nt: TGTGCCAGTGCAACAGGGGGGAATGACAATACGCAGTATTTT; j_call: TRBJ2-3; d_call: TRBD1; v_call: TRBV2; clone_size: NA
cdr3_aa: CASRTAGNTIYF; cdr3_nt: TGTGCCAGCAGGACCGCCGGAAACACCATATATTTT; j_call: TRBJ1-3; d_call: NA; v_call: TRBV11-2; clone_size: few
cdr3_aa: CASRGLTSGTDTQYF; cdr3_nt: TGCGCCAGCAGAGGGTTGACTAGCGGCACAGATACGCAGTATTTT; j_call: TRBJ2-3; d_call: TRBD2; v_call: TRBV10-2; clone_size: NA
cdr3_aa: CAWSRGRSNQPQHF; cdr3_nt: TGTGCCTGGAGTCGGGGAAGAAGCAATCAGCCCCAGCATTTT; j_call: TRBJ1-5; d_call: NA; v_call: TRBV30; clone_size: NA
cdr3_aa: CASSARDGYTEAFF; cdr3_nt: TGTGCCAGCAGTGCTCGGGACGGATACACTGAAGCTTTCTTT; j_call: TRBJ1-1; d_call: NA; v_call: TRBV12-3/TRBV12-4; clone_size: few
cdr3_aa: CASSSGTSGRQGQFF; cdr3_nt: TGTGCCAGTAGTTCCGGGACTAGCGGGAGACAAGGGCAGTTCTTC; j_call: TRBJ2-1; d_call: TRBD2; v_call: TRBV19; clone_size: many